This TCR beta chain was documented in a study of OX40 agonist ivuxolimab in advanced cancers. Study details: Partial response was recorded in three patients: one hepatocellular carcinoma and two cutaneous melanoma cases.

Between the trimmed V and J ends, which lost 11 bases and 4 bases, there was a span of 20 bases. The CDR3 contains 14 residues. Germline V gives CDR1 SNHLY, CDR2 FYNNEI. Sequenced by immunoSEQ multiplex PCR; TCRdb stores in-frame clones only, minus some. The sample holds about 50,000 clones, 85% to 95% seen once. Comments on this clone: Its antigen is unknown.

Overall study findings and caveats: Doses of 0.1 to 3.0 mg/kg were accompanied by clonal expansion of CD4+ and CD8+ blood T cells by week 6.

The V call is TRBV2, the J call TRBJ1-2; maybe TRBD1 (5 bases). The source is an adult with an advanced solid tumor such as melanoma, head and neck, liver or kidney cancer. This specimen consisted of CD4+ or CD8+ T cells sorted from blood, obtained in a trial of the OX40 agonist ivuxolimab. Written as DNA, the CDR3 is TGTGCCGGAAGGGGCAGAGCCATCATCTATGGCTACACCTTC. Translation gives CAGRGRAIIYGYTF.